Shown below are 18 T cell receptor beta chains from a single sample sequenced in a study of cytomegalovirus exposure and HLA in healthy donors (TCRdb year 2017). The library was prepared using the immunoSEQ multiplex PCR assay. For the multiplex PCR, a mixture combining 60 forward primers for TCR Vbeta segments and 13 reverse primers for TCR Jbeta segments was used. TCRdb took this table from immuneACCESS and kept in-frame rearrangements with V and J called. Such tables lack part of the clones; where checked against another copy, unresolved V genes explain under half of the gap, and the rest is unexplained. The sample table shows about 190,000 clones, and roughly 77% are seen once. 1.5% to 2% of the sample rests with the top ten. The sequenced material came from PBMCs. These receptor sequences come from a woman between 50 and 59 years old in good health and CMV-seronegative.

V and J are TRBV6-5 and TRBJ1-4; 8 bases match TRBD1. The CDR3 totals 14 residues. The V and J ends lost 5 bases and 5 bases, in that order; junction bases with no gene match: 4. Per the germline V gene, CDR1 is MNHEY and CDR2 is SVGAGI. CDR3 region: CASSDRGGNEKLFF. CDR3 nucleotides: TGTGCCAGCAGTGACAGGGGCGGGAATGAAAAACTGTTTTTT.

The chain combines TRBV11-2 with TRBJ2-7; 7 bases align to TRBD1. The CDR3 is 14 amino acids. From germline, CDR1 is SGHAT and CDR2 FQNNGV. Unmatched junction bases numbered 5, after V lost 6 bases and J lost 0 bases. The CDR3 DNA reads TGTGCCAGCAGTGGGGGACAGTACTCCTACGAGCAGTACTTC. The encoded protein is CASSGGQYSYEQYF.

The genes are TRBV29-1 and TRBJ1-2; D unclear. There are 12 residues in the CDR3. Looked up from germline, CDR1 is SQVTM and CDR2 is ANQGSEA. Trimming removed 5 bases from V and 7 bases from J, with 14 bases in between. The CDR3 sequence: CSVLDGGFGYTF. CDR3 coding DNA: TGCAGCGTTCTAGACGGTGGGTTTGGCTACACCTTC.

This chain uses TRBV27 with TRBJ1-6; 8 nucleotides line up with TRBD1. Losses at the gene ends were 8 bases for V and 8 bases for J; bases not matched to a gene: 8. The CDR3 runs to 14 residues. The germline V gene has CDR1 MNHEY and CDR2 SMNVEV (reference sequence). The CDR3 region is CASGWDRKDSPLHF. Here the CDR3 DNA reads TGTGCCAGCGGATGGGACAGGAAGGATTCACCCCTCCACTTT.

CDR3 protein: CILATEAFF. As DNA, the CDR3 is TGTATTCTGGCCACTGAAGCTTTCTTT. V and J are TRBV7-7 and TRBJ1-1; D gene unclear. CDR1 and CDR2 from the germline V gene are SSHAT and FNYEAQ (reference sequence). The CDR3 runs 9 residues.

The DNA of the CDR3 is TGTGCCAGCAGCTTGGGAGACAGGGGGATTACTGAAGCTTTCTTT. Protein: CASSLGDRGITEAFF. V gene TRBV5-5 combines with J gene TRBJ1-1, with 9 bases lining up with TRBD1. The V gene's germline CDR1 is SGHKS and CDR2 YYEKEE (reference sequence). Germline trimming cut 0 bases from V and 5 bases from J; bases unmatched to any gene: 5. The CDR3 covers 15 residues.

The CDR3, as DNA: TGCGCCAGCTCCGTCAAGCGGGGGCACGAACTCTCCTATAATTCACCCCTCCACTTT. This encodes CASSVKRGHELSYNSPLHF. The gene calls are TRBV10-1 and TRBJ1-6; weak D call: TRBD1 (6 bases). The CDR3 contains 19 residues. V shed 8 bases and J shed 0 bases, with 23 bases lying between them. Germline V gene lookup returns CDR1 WNHNN and CDR2 SYGVQD (reference sequence).

The chain carries TRBV9 and TRBJ2-4; tentative D call: TRBD1 (6 bases). Per the germline V gene, CDR1 is SGDLS and CDR2 is YYNGEE. The V end lost 0 bases, the J end lost 9 bases, and 10 bases lay between the germline ends. The length of the CDR3 is 13 residues. CDR3 amino acids: CASSVAGAGIQYF. The CDR3 DNA follows: TGTGCCAGCAGCGTAGCAGGGGCGGGCATTCAGTACTTC.

The rearrangement joins TRBV7-9 to TRBJ1-1; D is perhaps TRBD1 (6 bases). Trimming stripped 1 base from V and 3 bases from J, with 15 bases between. This CDR3 contains 16 residues. In germline, CDR1 is SEHNR, CDR2 FQNEAQ (reference sequence). Here the CDR3 DNA reads TGTGCCAGCAGCTTAGAGTGGGGGAGGGGGGACACTGAAGCTTTCTTT. Translating gives CASSLEWGRGDTEAFF.

The rearrangement uses TRBV7-8 and TRBJ1-1; TRBD1 matches at 8 bases. After removal of 5 bases from V and 9 bases from J, the junction contained 11 bases not matched to a gene. Germline CDR1 and CDR2: SGHVS and FQNEAQ. The CDR3 totals 14 residues. The CDR3 sequence is CASSPTGTGPKAFF. The CDR3 bases are TGTGCCAGCAGCCCGACTGGGACAGGTCCAAAAGCTTTCTTT.

The chain uses TRBV12-5 and TRBJ2-1; 7 bases are a match to TRBD1. CDR1 and CDR2 from the germline V gene are LGHNT and FRNRAP. The CDR3 totals 13 residues. Losses at the gene ends were 1 base for V and 13 bases for J; bases not matched to a gene: 7. The CDR3 loop is CASGLDRGLDQFF. In DNA, the CDR3 is TGTGCTAGTGGTTTGGACAGGGGATTAGACCAGTTCTTC.

This sequence joins TRBV7-2 and TRBJ2-3; 10 nucleotides match TRBD2. V shed 4 bases, J shed 6 bases, and the junction held 7 bases outside the gene matches. Germline V gives CDR1 SGHTA, CDR2 FQGNSA. This CDR3 has 15 amino acids. CDR3 region: CASSSSGRVGDTQYF. The CDR3 DNA follows: TGTGCCAGCAGCTCCAGCGGGAGGGTCGGGGATACGCAGTATTTT.

The chain carries TRBV27 and TRBJ2-1, with 7 bases matching TRBD2. The CDR3 is made up of 15 amino acids. V shed 1 base and J 6 bases; nucleotides not matched to a gene: 6. Germline V gene lookup returns CDR1 MNHEY and CDR2 SMNVEV (reference sequence). CDR3 bases: TGTGCCAGCAGTTTATTACGGCTAGCGGTCAATGAGCAGTTCTTC. Its translation is CASSLLRLAVNEQFF.

The V and J genes are TRBV18 and TRBJ2-1, with TRBD2 as a possible D gene (5 bases). Germline CDR1 KGHSH, CDR2 LQKENI. The V end lost 1 base, the J end lost 0 bases, and 16 bases lay between the germline ends. The length of the CDR3 is 18 residues. The chain's CDR3 is CASSPQRWASSSYNEQFF. As DNA, the CDR3 is TGTGCCAGCTCACCACAACGGTGGGCTAGCAGCTCCTACAATGAGCAGTTCTTC.

The V gene is TRBV27, the J gene TRBJ2-2, with D possibly matching TRBD2 (5 bases). V lost 6 bases and J 0 bases, leaving 8 bases between the germline ends. CDR1 is MNHEY, CDR2 SMNVEV, per germline (reference sequence). The length of the CDR3 is 14 residues. The CDR3 DNA reads as TGTGCCAGCAGAACACTAGCGAACACCGGGGAGCTGTTTTTT. Protein: CASRTLANTGELFF.

The chain carries TRBV11-3 and TRBJ1-1, with D unclear. Germline V gives CDR1 SGHNT, CDR2 YENEEA. The CDR3 is made up of 14 amino acids. The ends were cut back, 1 base at V and 4 bases at J, with 10 bases in the middle. This CDR3 reads CASSLGGLGTEAFF. CDR3 nucleotides: TGTGCCAGCAGCTTAGGAGGGCTCGGCACTGAAGCTTTCTTT.

As DNA, the CDR3 is TGTGCCAGCAGCTTAGGGAAGGGAGCGGGAGATCACGGGGAGCTGTTTTTT. Its translation is CASSLGKGAGDHGELFF. V and J are TRBV7-9 and TRBJ2-2; 8 nucleotides match TRBD2. Looked up from germline, CDR1 is SEHNR and CDR2 is FQNEAQ (reference sequence). The V segment lost 1 base and the J segment 7 bases; nucleotides outside the gene matches: 11. The CDR3 totals 17 residues. Full variable domain (rest looked up from reference TRBV7-9 and TRBJ2-2): DTGVSQNPRHKITKRGQNVTFRCDPISEHNRLYWYRQTLGQGPEFLTYFQNEAQLEKSRLLSDRFSAERPKGSFSTLEIQRTEQGDSAMYLCASSLGKGAGDHGELFFGEGSRLTVL.

The V call is TRBV5-1, the J call TRBJ2-7, with D maybe TRBD1 (6 bases). Germline V CDR1 and CDR2: SGHRS, YFSETQ. V lost 5 bases and J 5 bases, leaving 11 bases between the germline ends. The length of the CDR3 is 12 residues. The CDR3 region is CASRAGTNEQYF. In nucleotides, the CDR3 is TGCGCCAGCAGGGCCGGGACAAACGAGCAGTACTTC.